The rows below give T cell receptor beta chains drawn from one sample of a study of cytomegalovirus exposure and HLA in healthy donors. Clones were read by immunoSEQ multiplex PCR, and TCRdb kept only the in-frame ones, dropping some. Of more than 130,000 clones in the sample, 70% to 80% are singletons; the top ten hold approximately 5%. The specimen sequenced was PBMCs. The receptors shown here come from a woman between 50 and 59 years old in good health and CMV-seronegative. CDR3s include the opening cysteine and the closing phenylalanine or tryptophan. D genes are given only for firm matches. Some rows mark clone size as missing; the rest say once, few, many or name a class of expanded clone.

J	D	size	V	DNA	CDR3
TRBJ1-1	NA	NA	TRBV29-1	TGCAGCGTTGACGGAGGGACCGGGTCTGGAGCTTTCTTT	CSVDGGTGSGAFF
TRBJ1-2	NA	NA	TRBV4-2	TGTGCCAGCAGCCAGGCAGTAGGTTCACTATCGGGTGGCTACACCTTC	CASSQAVGSLSGGYTF
TRBJ2-1	TRBD2	NA	TRBV7-6	TGTGCCAGCAGCTTAGGGGGATGGACTAGCGGGATAACCTACAATGAGCAGTTCTTC	CASSLGGWTSGITYNEQFF
TRBJ2-3	TRBD2	few	TRBV6-5	TGTGCCAGCAGTTACGATCTAGCGGGGTGGACAGATACGCAGTATTTT	CASSYDLAGWTDTQYF
TRBJ1-1	NA	NA	TRBV14	TGTGCCAGCAGCCAATTGATGTCGAGTGAAGCTTTCTTT	CASSQLMSSEAFF
TRBJ2-3	NA	NA	TRBV6-4	TGTGCCAGCTCGCAGGGCCCCCTCACAGATACGCAGTATTTT	CASSQGPLTDTQYF
TRBJ1-3	TRBD1	NA	TRBV7-9	TGTGCCAGCAGCATACCGGGACAGGGAGACGGAAACACCATATATTTT	CASSIPGQGDGNTIYF
TRBJ2-3	NA	NA	TRBV5-1	TGCGCCAGCAGCCCCTACCCTAGGTCCTCCACAGATACGCAGTATTTT	CASSPYPRSSTDTQYF
TRBJ1-5	NA	once	TRBV2	TGTGCCAGCAAAGAGACAGGCGATCAGCCCCAGCATTTT	CASKETGDQPQHF
TRBJ1-2	TRBD1	NA	TRBV6-1	TGTGCCAGCACCCGGGACAGCTATGGCTACACCTTC	CASTRDSYGYTF
TRBJ1-4	TRBD1	NA	TRBV19	TGTGCCAGTAGTAGGACTAACAGGGGCCCGAGCGAATATGAAAAACTGTTTTTT	CASSRTNRGPSEYEKLFF
TRBJ1-1	NA	NA	TRBV15	TGTGCCACCCAACTACTCACTCGGGAGAACACTGAAGCTTTCTTT	CATQLLTRENTEAFF
TRBJ1-5	NA	once	TRBV4-3	TGCGCCAGCAGCCAAGATTTGGGCAGGGCCCGTGGTCAGCCCCAGCATTTT	CASSQDLGRARGQPQHF
TRBJ1-2	NA	NA	TRBV21-1	TGTGCCAGCAGCCCTTGGACAGACGACAACTATGGCTACACCTTC	CASSPWTDDNYGYTF
TRBJ2-3	TRBD2	NA	TRBV6-5	TGTGCCAGCAGTTCCGGGACTAGCGGGGGCACAGATACGCAGTATTTT	CASSSGTSGGTDTQYF
TRBJ1-3	TRBD1	NA	TRBV30	TGTGCCAGTGACAGGGGCTACTCTTCCTCTGGAAACACCATATATTTT	CASDRGYSSSGNTIYF
TRBJ1-4	NA	NA	TRBV28	TGTGCCAGCAGTTTGTTTACCGAGCAGGGGATTTATGAAAAACTGTTTTTT	CASSLFTEQGIYEKLFF
TRBJ2-5	TRBD1	NA	TRBV9	TGTGCCAGCAGCGCCTTGCCTGGACAGGGCGAAGAGACCCAGTACTTC	CASSALPGQGEETQYF
TRBJ2-7	NA	NA	TRBV28	TGTGCCAGCAGTTTAGGGCAGCCCGCCTACGAGCAGTACTTC	CASSLGQPAYEQYF
TRBJ2-3	TRBD1	NA	TRBV7-9	TGTGCCAGCAGCCAATTGACAGGGGTAGATACGCAGTATTTT	CASSQLTGVDTQYF
TRBJ1-2	NA	NA	TRBV5-4	TGTGCCAGCAGCCCCGGGGAGGATTATGGCTACACCTTC	CASSPGEDYGYTF
TRBJ1-1	TRBD1	NA	TRBV7-9	TGTGCCAGCAGCTTGAGGGGGCCGTCGAACACTGAAGCTTTCTTT	CASSLRGPSNTEAFF
TRBJ1-1	NA	NA	TRBV19	TGTGCCAGTAGTATCCTTCGGGGGGGGAACACTGAAGCTTTCTTT	CASSILRGGNTEAFF
TRBJ2-7	TRBD2	NA	TRBV19	TGTGCCAGTAGTGGCCCCCCAGCGGGGGACCTTTACGAGCAGTACTTC	CASSGPPAGDLYEQYF
TRBJ1-2	NA	NA	TRBV27	TGTGCCAGCAGTTTATCGGATCGTTCAGGGTACTATGGCTACACCTTC	CASSLSDRSGYYGYTF
TRBJ2-7	NA	few	TRBV11-2	TGTGCCAGCAGAACCTCCCGGGACTCCATTTCCTACGAGCAGTACTTC	CASRTSRDSISYEQYF
TRBJ2-7	NA	NA	TRBV6-5	TGTGCCAGCAGTTCCCCCCCCCGGCAGTACTTC	CASSSPPRQYF
TRBJ2-7	NA	NA	TRBV19	TGTGCCAGTAGTCCTCGAGGGAGCCCCTACGAGCAGTACTTC	CASSPRGSPYEQYF
TRBJ1-5	TRBD1	few	TRBV19	TGTGCCAGTAGTATAGACGGCGGACAGGCCTATAGCAATCAGCCCCAGCATTTT	CASSIDGGQAYSNQPQHF
TRBJ1-2	TRBD1	few	TRBV29-1	TGCAGCATAGCCGGGACAGGGACAGGCTATGGCTACACCTTC	CSIAGTGTGYGYTF
TRBJ1-2	NA	NA	TRBV30	TGTGCCTGGAGTGTGGGGGGAGCTAACTATGGCTACACCTTC	CAWSVGGANYGYTF
TRBJ2-7	NA	NA	TRBV15	TGTGCCACCAGCAGAGATCGGACAGTCTCCTACGAGCAGTACTTC	CATSRDRTVSYEQYF
TRBJ2-2	TRBD2	NA	TRBV4-1	TGCGCCAGCAGCCAAGGGATCGGGACTAGCGTCTCCGGGGAGCTGTTTTTT	CASSQGIGTSVSGELFF
TRBJ1-2	TRBD1	NA	TRBV29-1	TGCAGCGTTGATGACAGGGCTTTCAGCTACACCTTC	CSVDDRAFSYTF
TRBJ2-7	NA	NA	TRBV9	TGTGCCAGCAGCGTAGGGCCCGACGGAGACTACGAGCAGTACTTC	CASSVGPDGDYEQYF
TRBJ1-2	TRBD1	few	TRBV6-5	TGTGCCAGCAGTTATTCCGGGACAGCTAACTATGGCTACACCTTC	CASSYSGTANYGYTF
TRBJ1-4	TRBD1	NA	TRBV30	TGTGCCTGGAACAAAAAGGGGACAGGGGGCGAAAAACTGTTTTTT	CAWNKKGTGGEKLFF
TRBJ1-1	NA	NA	TRBV11-2	TGTGCCAGCATTCCCGGACACCCGAACACTGAAGCTTTCTTT	CASIPGHPNTEAFF
TRBJ2-7	TRBD1	NA	TRBV11-2	TGTGCCAGCAGCTCCCGGGACAGGCTCTACGAGCAGTACTTC	CASSSRDRLYEQYF
TRBJ1-6	NA	NA	TRBV7-9	TGTGCCAGCAGCTTCGCGGGCTCACCCCTCCACTTT	CASSFAGSPLHF
TRBJ2-3	TRBD2	NA	TRBV6-4	TGTGCCAGCAGTCGAGCGGGGGGAGAGCCAGATACGCAGTATTTT	CASSRAGGEPDTQYF